The following is a T cell receptor (beta chain) sequence with its context. Its specificity is not known. This sample was taken from a study of T-cell reconstitution after alpha-beta-depleted transplantation in children. CDR3 length equals 14 residues. Germline V gives CDR1 ENHRY, CDR2 SYGVKD. Trimming took off 1 base at V and 2 bases at J, with 7 bases between the two ends. Preparing the TCRbeta library involved the use of unique molecular identifiers. Each CDR3 protein is one row after TCRdb ran MiXCR on the PCR reads. The table lists about 200,000 distinct CDR3 sequences, roughly 18% of them singletons. Overall study findings and caveats: Newly produced T cells mostly accounted for T-cell counts and diversity one year post-transplant. Recipient T cells and thymic progenitors that survived gave rise to the high TCRbeta diversity observed at day 60 in some patients. At around two months after transplant, the alpha-beta T cells were reportedly derived from several hundred expanded clones that came from non-depleted graft cells.

The gene calls are TRBV10-3 and TRBJ2-3; D is unclear. The clonotype was recovered from a male patient aged 2-15 years who had a stem cell transplant for acute lymphoblastic leukemia, so the T cells may come from the graft donor. The sample consisted of PBMCs, mostly from graft donor cells, taken 360 days after TCRalphabeta/CD19-depleted stem cell transplant. Here the CDR3 reads CAISEFRSTDTQYF. The CDR3 DNA follows: TGTGCCATCAGTGAGTTCAGGTCCACAGATACGCAGTATTTT.